Given below is one T cell receptor beta chain in context. Per the original data handling: Reference gene primers were amplified, and this amplification served to estimate nucleated cell counts. The data were produced by immunoSEQ multiplex PCR, yet TCRdb's version contains in-frame clones alone and is incomplete. The V and J calls and the clone size are those of that table, but D and trimming were determined from the DNA. The repertoire holds approximately 170,000 clones, with about 88% as singletons. This sample was included in a study of blood T cell repertoires in COVID-19. Across the study: The United States, Italy and Spain were the sources of the acute and convalescent COVID-19 samples.

J was trimmed by 6 bases and V by 0 bases; bases with no gene match: 1. The CDR3 is 15 amino acids. From germline, CDR1 is SGDLS and CDR2 YYNGEE. The sequenced sample was peripheral blood. V is TRBV9 and J is TRBJ2-7; the match to TRBD2 covers 15 bases. This TCR came from a man in his late teens or twenties who had recovered from COVID-19. The CDR3: CASSVAGLAGGEQYF. The CDR3 DNA reads as TGTGCCAGCAGCGTAGCGGGACTAGCGGGAGGCGAGCAGTACTTC. The full variable domain, in which reference TRBV9 and TRBJ2-7 provide the parts outside the CDR3, is DSGVTQTPKHLITATGQRVTLRCSPRSGDLSVYWYQQSLDQGLQFLIQYYNGEERAKGNILERFSAQQFPDLHSELNLSSLELGDSALYFCASSVAGLAGGEQYFGPGTRLTVT.